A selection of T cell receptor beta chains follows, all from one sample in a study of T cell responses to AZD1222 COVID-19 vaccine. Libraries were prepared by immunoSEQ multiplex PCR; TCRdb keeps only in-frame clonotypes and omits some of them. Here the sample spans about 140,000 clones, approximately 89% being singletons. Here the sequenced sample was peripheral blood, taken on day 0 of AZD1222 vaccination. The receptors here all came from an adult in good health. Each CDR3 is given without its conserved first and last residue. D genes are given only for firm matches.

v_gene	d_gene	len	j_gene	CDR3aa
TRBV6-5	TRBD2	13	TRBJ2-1	ASSDGGGSYNEQF
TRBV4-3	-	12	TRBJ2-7	ASSQWTGLGEQY
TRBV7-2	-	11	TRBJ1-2	ASSPPFNYGYT
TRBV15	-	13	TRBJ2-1	ATSSRSQGSNEQF
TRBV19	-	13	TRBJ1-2	ASSHPGRGDYGYT
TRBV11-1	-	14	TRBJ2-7	ASSSSGAGSSYEQY
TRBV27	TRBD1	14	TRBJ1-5	ASSLFGTGSNQPQH
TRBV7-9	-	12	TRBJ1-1	ASTPVRANTEAF
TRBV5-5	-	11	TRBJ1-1	ASSLRWNTEAF
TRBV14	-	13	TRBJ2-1	ASSQGRASYNEQF
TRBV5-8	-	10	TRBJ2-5	ASSFGVETQY
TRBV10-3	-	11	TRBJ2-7	AISEWQSSEQY
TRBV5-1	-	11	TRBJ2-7	ASSGSGVEEQY
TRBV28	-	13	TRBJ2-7	ASSSLGQPLGEQY
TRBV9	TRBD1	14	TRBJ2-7	ASSASGTGGFYEQY
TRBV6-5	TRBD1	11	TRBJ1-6	ASKGTGNSPLH
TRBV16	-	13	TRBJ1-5	ASSQSWGAAQPQH
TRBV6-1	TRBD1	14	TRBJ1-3	ASSDWGTGSGNTIY
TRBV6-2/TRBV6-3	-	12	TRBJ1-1	ASSYLPRVAKAF
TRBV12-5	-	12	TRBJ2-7	ATPGGRDSYEQY
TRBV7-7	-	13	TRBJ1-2	ASSHPSNSHYGYT
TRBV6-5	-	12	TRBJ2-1	ASSLGGGWNEQF
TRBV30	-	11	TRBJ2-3	AWSVPPTDTQY
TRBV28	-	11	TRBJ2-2	ASTSGGTGELF
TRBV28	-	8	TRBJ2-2	ASGSKELF
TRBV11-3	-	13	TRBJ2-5	ASSLDGRDTETQY
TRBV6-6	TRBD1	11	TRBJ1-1	ASSYGQGTEAF
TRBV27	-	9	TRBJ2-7	ASRWGGEQY
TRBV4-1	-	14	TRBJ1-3	ASSQGPPLDGNTIY
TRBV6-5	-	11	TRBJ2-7	ASSYGSRYEQY
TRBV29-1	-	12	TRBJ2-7	SVSPPAGVHEQY
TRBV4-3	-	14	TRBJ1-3	ASSQDMTGSGNTIY